This TCR beta chain appears in the sequencing data of a study of cytomegalovirus exposure and HLA in healthy donors. General observations from the study: Whilst most TCR sequences proved rare, a subset of public TCRs occurred across many donors.

The trim removed 3 bases at V and 9 bases at J, leaving 18 bases unmatched. The CDR3 totals 18 residues. CDR1 and CDR2 (germline): LGHNT, FRNRAP. With respect to this clone: Its antigen is undetermined.

The PCR had 60 Vbeta and 13 Jbeta primers. In the authors' methods: A follow-up analysis tallied 86 million or so unique TCR beta chains, approximately 11 million shared. Data came from immunoSEQ multiplex PCR; TCRdb stores just in-frame clones and leaves some out. The V and J calls and clone size come from that table; D and trimming were worked out from the DNA. Of fewer than 65,000 clones in the sample, about 82% were seen once. The rearrangement uses TRBV12-5 and TRBJ2-3, with 10 nucleotides matching TRBD2. The source is a man younger than 45 in good health and CMV-seronegative. Material for sequencing was PBMCs. The CDR3 loop is CASGFPLGLAGVKGTQYF. Here the CDR3 DNA reads TGTGCTAGTGGTTTTCCGTTGGGGCTAGCGGGAGTCAAGGGCACGCAGTATTTT.